The 24 T cell receptor beta chains given below trace back to one sample, sequenced in a study of long-term antiretroviral therapy in people with HIV. The immunoSEQ assay was v3.0, run at survey level. The repertoire was sequenced with immunoSEQ multiplex PCR; TCRdb's copy has only in-frame clones and lacks some. Here the sample spans around 43,000 clones, about 94% being singletons. The source material was unsorted PBMCs, sampled just over 9 years after starting antiretroviral therapy. Source of these receptors: a man aged 30 to 39 with HIV.

This clone has just one count. V gene TRBV19 combines with J gene TRBJ1-4; TRBD1 is a possible D gene (6 bases). CDR3 length: 16 amino acids. Trimming left V 5 bases short and J 7 bases short, with 20 bases between. Germline V gene sequence: CDR1 LNHDA, CDR2 SQIVND (reference sequence). The CDR3 reads CASSPGQTGGGEKLFF. The CDR3 nucleotides are TGTGCCAGTAGTCCCGGACAGACCGGTGGGGGTGAAAAACTGTTTTTT.

The chain has TRBV28 and TRBJ1-2; TRBD1 is a possible D gene (5 bases). The CDR3 extends over 13 amino acids. Trimming shortened V by 3 bases and J by 7 bases, and 12 bases separated the two germline ends. Germline assignment: CDR1 MDHEN and CDR2 SYDVKM. The CDR3 sequence is CASSLGGGGGYTF. DNA of the CDR3: TGTGCCAGCAGTTTGGGAGGCGGGGGTGGCTACACCTTC.

The chain links TRBV2 to TRBJ2-7; D may be TRBD2 (5 bases). The V gene lost 7 bases and the J gene lost 10 bases, with 14 bases spanning the gap. The CDR3 is made up of 11 amino acids. Germline V gives CDR1 SNHLY, CDR2 FYNNEI. The CDR3 DNA follows: TGTGCCAGCAAGAGGGAAGGCTTCCAGTACTTC. Amino acids: CASKREGFQYF. Together with reference TRBV2 and TRBJ2-7, the CDR3 gives the full variable domain: EPEVTQTPSHQVTQMGQEVILRCVPISNHLYFYWYRQILGQKVEFLVSFYNNEISEKSEIFDDQFSVERPDGSNFTLKIRSTKLEDSAMYFCASKREGFQYFGPGTRLTVT.

The chain uses TRBV29-1 and TRBJ1-1, with TRBD1 as a possible D gene (5 bases). This CDR3 is built from 13 residues. Trimming shortened V by 3 bases and J by 10 bases, and 18 bases separated the two germline ends. Germline loops: CDR1 SQVTM, CDR2 ANQGSEA. CDR3 sequence reads: CSVETGGDRRAFF. The CDR3 DNA is TGCAGCGTTGAGACTGGGGGGGACCGCCGAGCTTTCTTT.

The V and J genes are TRBV6-6 and TRBJ1-1; D is uncertain. CDR1 and CDR2 (germline): MNHNY, SVGAGI (reference sequence). The germline V and J ends were trimmed by 10 bases and 1 base, with 10 bases remaining between them. The CDR3 is made up of 12 amino acids. Written as DNA, the CDR3 is TGTGCCACCAGACGGGGGAACACTGAAGCTTTCTTT. Protein: CATRRGNTEAFF.

This sequence joins TRBV2 and TRBJ2-7, with D possibly being TRBD2 (5 bases). This CDR3 spans 13 amino acids. Germline V gives CDR1 SNHLY, CDR2 FYNNEI. V was clipped by 7 bases and J by 5 bases, with 15 bases between them. CDR3 residues: CASKWQDLDEQYF. DNA of the CDR3: TGTGCCAGCAAGTGGCAGGACTTGGACGAGCAGTACTTC.

The chain has TRBV10-3 and TRBJ2-5, with D maybe TRBD1 (6 bases). The CDR3 extends over 14 amino acids. The V gene lost 6 bases and the J gene lost 3 bases, with 14 bases spanning the gap. The germline gives CDR1 ENHRY, CDR2 SYGVKD. In DNA, the CDR3 is TGTGCCATCAGCGCCTCGGCAGGGGAAGAGACCCAGTACTTC. It translates to CAISASAGEETQYF.

This chain links TRBV7-2 with TRBJ1-1; weak D call: TRBD1 (5 bases). Per germline, CDR1 SGHTA and CDR2 FQGNSA. The V end was cut by 2 bases, the J end by 0 bases, with 16 bases between. This CDR3 contains 17 residues. The CDR3 DNA is TGTGCCAGCAGCTTACGGCGGTCGGGGGATATGAACACTGAAGCTTTCTTT. Translation: CASSLRRSGDMNTEAFF.

This clone came up once. The chain carries TRBV2 and TRBJ2-3; possibly TRBD2 for D (6 bases). V was pared by 4 bases and J by 0 bases, with 26 bases between. Germline CDR1 SNHLY, CDR2 FYNNEI. There are 20 residues in the CDR3. Here the CDR3 reads CASSAVVASAAAASTDTQYF. The CDR3 DNA sequence: TGTGCCAGCAGTGCCGTCGTGGCTAGCGCGGCAGCCGCTAGCACAGATACGCAGTATTTT.

The chain combines TRBV19 with TRBJ1-4; TRBD1 matches 8 bases. The V segment lost 9 bases and the J segment 0 bases; nucleotides outside the gene matches: 12. CDR1 is LNHDA and CDR2 is SQIVND in the germline V gene (reference sequence). CDR3 length equals 17 residues. CDR3 loop: CASGPGTGLATNEKLFF. The CDR3 DNA follows: TGTGCCAGCGGCCCCGGGACAGGACTTGCAACTAATGAAAAACTGTTTTTT.

A single count supports this clone. The chain uses TRBV7-6 and TRBJ2-7, with 9 bases lining up with TRBD1. The V segment lost 3 bases and the J segment 2 bases; nucleotides outside the gene matches: 11. This CDR3 has 17 amino acids. CDR1 SGHVS and CDR2 FNYEAQ come from the germline V gene. CDR3: CASSLFRPGQGAYEQYF. The CDR3 coding sequence is TGTGCCAGCAGCTTGTTCCGGCCGGGACAGGGTGCCTACGAGCAGTACTTC.

The rearrangement joins TRBV2 to TRBJ1-6; D is perhaps TRBD1 (6 bases). This CDR3 is built from 16 residues. Per the germline V gene, CDR1 is SNHLY and CDR2 is FYNNEI. Trimming cost V 4 bases and J 5 bases, with 15 bases left between them. The CDR3, as DNA: TGTGCCAGCAGTGCAGACAGGAGGCCCCATAATTCACCCCTCCACTTT. It yields the protein CASSADRRPHNSPLHF.

This rearrangement joins TRBV7-6 to TRBJ1-6, with TRBD1 matching 7 bases. J gave up 6 bases and V 5 bases, and 4 bases lay outside the gene matches. This CDR3 contains 14 residues. Germline V gene sequence: CDR1 SGHVS, CDR2 FNYEAQ. The CDR3 region has the DNA TGTGCCAGCAGCCTATCAGGGGGTAATTCACCCCTCCACTTT. It encodes CASSLSGGNSPLHF.

The chain is built from TRBV6-4 and TRBJ2-3; no clear D gene. Deletions cut 2 bases from V and 1 base from J, with 13 bases between. This CDR3 region has 16 residues. The germline V gene encodes CDR1 MRHNA and CDR2 SNTAGT. CDR3 sequence reads: CASSDISGQGTDTQYF. The CDR3 DNA sequence: TGTGCCAGCAGTGACATTAGTGGGCAGGGCACAGATACGCAGTATTTT.

The chain employs TRBV28 and TRBJ1-5; tentative D call: TRBD1 (6 bases). CDR1 and CDR2 (germline): MDHEN, SYDVKM. The CDR3 has 15 residues. V lost 5 bases and J lost 0, with 11 bases in between. The CDR3 loop is CASSPDSHSNQPQHF. In nucleotides, the CDR3 is TGTGCCAGCAGTCCGGACAGCCATAGCAATCAGCCCCAGCATTTT.

The CDR3 DNA is TGTGCCAGCAGTGAAATGGGACAAATACAAGAGACCCAGTACTTC. It translates to CASSEMGQIQETQYF. J is TRBJ2-5 and V is TRBV2; weak D call: TRBD1 (6 bases). V was cut by 2 bases and J by 2 bases, with 12 bases left in between. CDR3 length: 15 amino acids. Germline values: CDR1 SNHLY, CDR2 FYNNEI.

The chain is built from TRBV28 and TRBJ2-5; 7 bases line up with TRBD2. Germline V gene sequence: CDR1 MDHEN, CDR2 SYDVKM. The CDR3 covers 13 residues. V lost 6 bases and J lost 3; bases outside the gene matches: 4. This chain's CDR3 is CASSLAVKETQYF. The DNA of the CDR3 is TGTGCCAGCAGCCTAGCGGTGAAAGAGACCCAGTACTTC. The full variable domain, in which reference TRBV28 and TRBJ2-5 provide the parts outside the CDR3, is DVKVTQSSRYLVKRTGEKVFLECVQDMDHENMFWYRQDPGLGLRLIYFSYDVKMKEKGDIPEGYSVSREKKERFSLILESASTNQTSMYLCASSLAVKETQYFGPGTRLLVL.

This sequence joins TRBV28 and TRBJ2-3; D unresolved. V lost 7 bases and J 6 bases, leaving 17 bases between the germline ends. Germline assignment: CDR1 MDHEN and CDR2 SYDVKM. The CDR3 covers 14 residues. CDR3 residues: CASTPTSLVDTQYF. The CDR3 DNA sequence: TGTGCCAGCACTCCGACTTCCCTAGTTGATACGCAGTATTTT. Variable domain in full (rest from reference TRBV28 and TRBJ2-3): DVKVTQSSRYLVKRTGEKVFLECVQDMDHENMFWYRQDPGLGLRLIYFSYDVKMKEKGDIPEGYSVSREKKERFSLILESASTNQTSMYLCASTPTSLVDTQYFGPGTRLTVL.

The genes are TRBV5-4 and TRBJ1-4; 7 bases line up with TRBD1. Germline V lookup: CDR1 SGHNT, CDR2 YYREEE (reference sequence). There are 15 residues in the CDR3. V dropped 2 bases and J dropped 7; count of bases not matched to a gene: 8. The CDR3 nucleotides are TGTGCCAGCAGCTTTAGAGGGGGCGCGGGTGAAAAACTGTTTTTT. Translating gives CASSFRGGAGEKLFF.

The chain uses TRBV6-5 and TRBJ1-1; D not certain. CDR3 length: 13 residues. CDR1 is MNHEY and CDR2 is SVGAGI in the germline V gene. Trimming cost V 4 bases and J 6 bases, with 12 bases left between them. The CDR3 loop reads CASSLQPGAEAFF. For the CDR3, the DNA is TGTGCCAGCAGTTTACAACCGGGCGCTGAAGCTTTCTTT.

The chain couples TRBV11-2 to TRBJ1-1; tentatively, D is TRBD1 (5 bases). This CDR3 is 14 amino acids long. Germline-derived CDR1 and CDR2 are SGHAT and FQNNGV. The V end lost 3 bases, the J end lost 1 base, and 9 bases lay between the germline ends. The CDR3 region has the DNA TGTGCCAGCAGCTTGGCGACAGAGAACACTGAAGCTTTCTTT. Translating gives CASSLATENTEAFF.

The V gene is TRBV18, the J gene TRBJ1-2, with no clear D. V was pared by 3 bases and J by 4 bases, with 9 bases between. The CDR3 length is 13 residues. Germline CDR1 reads KGHSH; CDR2 reads LQKENI. The CDR3 nucleotides read TGTGCCAGCTCACCTCGGGCTAGCTATGGCTACACCTTC. As protein: CASSPRASYGYTF. The variable domain in full, completed from reference TRBV18 and TRBJ1-2, reads NAGVMQNPRHLVRRRGQEARLRCSPMKGHSHVYWYRQLPEEGLKFMVYLQKENIIDESGMPKERFSAEFPKEGPSILRIQQVVRGDSAAYFCASSPRASYGYTFGSGTRLTVV.

V gene TRBV11-2 combines with J gene TRBJ2-1; 7 bases map to TRBD1. The J segment lost 0 bases and the V segment lost 6 bases, leaving 8 bases of the junction unmatched. CDR3 size: 16 residues. Germline assignment: CDR1 SGHAT and CDR2 FQNNGV. CDR3 protein: CASRGMTGSSYNEQFF. The DNA of the CDR3 is TGTGCCAGCAGGGGAATGACAGGGAGCTCCTACAATGAGCAGTTCTTC. The full variable domain, its missing parts supplied by reference TRBV11-2 and TRBJ2-1, is EAGVAQSPRYKIIEKRQSVAFWCNPISGHATLYWYQQILGQGPKLLIQFQNNGVVDDSQLPKDRFSAERLKGVDSTLKIQPAKLEDSAVYLCASRGMTGSSYNEQFFGPGTRLTVL.

The gene calls are TRBV2 and TRBJ1-1; D gene unclear. The V gene lost 3 bases and the J gene lost 5 bases, with 10 bases spanning the gap. This CDR3 region has 13 residues. Germline V gene lookup returns CDR1 SNHLY and CDR2 FYNNEI. CDR3 DNA sequence: TGTGCCAGCAGTGACAACAGCCGTACTGAAGCTTTCTTT. As protein: CASSDNSRTEAFF.